The 28 T cell receptor beta chains below were found in one sample sequenced in a study of T cell responses to AZD1222 COVID-19 vaccine. The protocol was immunoSEQ multiplex PCR, while the TCRdb copy is restricted to in-frame clones and leaves out a portion. Among some 140,000 clones listed, more than 85% were seen once. The sequences come from peripheral blood, collected on day 0 of AZD1222 vaccination. These receptors were collected from an adult in good health.

CDR3 residues: CASSQDLGSHNEQFF. The CDR3 DNA is TGTGCCAGCAGCCAAGACTTAGGTTCCCACAATGAGCAGTTCTTC. V usage is TRBV4-2 and J usage is TRBJ2-1; no definite D call. V was shortened by 0 bases and J by 5 bases, with 11 bases between the two germline ends. Germline V gives CDR1 LGHNA, CDR2 YNFKEQ. This CDR3 is built from 15 residues.

The genes are TRBV5-5 and TRBJ1-6; possibly TRBD1 for D (6 bases). The V gene lost 2 bases and the J gene lost 5 bases, with 11 bases spanning the gap. The CDR3 sequence is 15 residues long. Germline lookup yields CDR1 SGHKS and CDR2 YYEKEE (reference sequence). The CDR3 is CASSFWGANNSPLHF. In DNA form, the CDR3 reads TGTGCCAGCAGCTTTTGGGGGGCTAATAATTCACCCCTCCACTTT.

The chain carries TRBV27 and TRBJ2-7, with TRBD1 matching over 7 bases. The germline gives CDR1 MNHEY, CDR2 SMNVEV (reference sequence). The CDR3 covers 16 residues. The V gene end was trimmed by 3 bases and the J gene end by 5 bases; junction bases not matched to a gene: 13. The CDR3 is CASSLGQYEGSDEQYF. DNA for the CDR3: TGTGCCAGCAGTTTGGGACAGTACGAGGGGAGTGACGAGCAGTACTTC.

The V gene is TRBV29-1, the J gene TRBJ2-7, with D perhaps matching TRBD2 (5 bases). The CDR3 contains 14 residues. Looked up from germline, CDR1 is SQVTM and CDR2 is ANQGSEA. V gave up 7 bases and J gave up 2 bases, with 18 bases separating them. CDR3 nucleotide sequence: TGCAGCGCGGGAAGTTCCGGGCTCACCTACGAGCAGTACTTC. Amino acids: CSAGSSGLTYEQYF.

The V call is TRBV7-3, the J call TRBJ2-1; 8 bases fit TRBD2. Germline values: CDR1 SGHTA, CDR2 FQGTGA. After removal of 4 bases from V and 4 bases from J, the junction contained 12 bases not matched to a gene. This CDR3 is 17 amino acids long. The CDR3 sequence is CASSYLSGTPPYNEQFF. The CDR3 DNA reads as TGTGCCAGCAGCTATCTTAGCGGGACGCCACCTTACAATGAGCAGTTCTTC.

The CDR3 loop reads CASSLEFVLGGLQETQYF. The CDR3, as DNA: TGCGCCAGCAGCTTGGAGTTTGTGCTCGGGGGATTACAAGAGACCCAGTACTTC. The chain uses TRBV5-1 and TRBJ2-5; a possible D gene is TRBD2 (6 bases). Germline V gives CDR1 SGHRS, CDR2 YFSETQ. V lost 0 bases, J lost 2 bases, and 20 bases lay in between. This CDR3 comprises 18 residues.

This clone showed up just once. This sequence joins TRBV7-3 and TRBJ2-2; D might be TRBD2 (5 bases). The CDR3 length is 14 residues. Germline CDR1 and CDR2: SGHTA and FQGTGA. Between the trimmed V and J ends, which lost 1 base and 5 bases, there was a span of 8 bases. For the CDR3, the DNA is TGTGCCAGCAGCTTAAATAGGGAGACCGGGGAGCTGTTTTTT. Translating gives CASSLNRETGELFF. Variable domain in full (rest from reference TRBV7-3 and TRBJ2-2): GAGVSQTPSNKVTEKGKYVELRCDPISGHTALYWYRQSLGQGPEFLIYFQGTGAADDSGLPNDRFFAVRPEGSVSTLKIQRTERGDSAVYLCASSLNRETGELFFGEGSRLTVL.

The chain carries TRBV2 and TRBJ2-1; weak D call: TRBD2 (5 bases). Trimming pared 5 bases from V and 0 bases from J, leaving 11 bases between. Germline lookup yields CDR1 SNHLY and CDR2 FYNNEI. CDR3 length equals 15 residues. The CDR3 reads CASSTARGSYNEQFF. For the CDR3, the DNA is TGTGCCAGCAGTACAGCTCGGGGCTCCTACAATGAGCAGTTCTTC.

The rearrangement joins TRBV19 to TRBJ1-5; 8 bases are a match to TRBD1. Trimming took 1 base from V and 5 from J; bases not matched to a gene: 19. CDR3 length equals 20 residues. The germline V gene encodes CDR1 LNHDA and CDR2 SQIVND (reference sequence). The CDR3 DNA follows: TGTGCCAGTAGTATAGCCGACGGACAGGGAAGGGGGTTAAACGATCAGCCCCAGCATTTT. Translating it yields CASSIADGQGRGLNDQPQHF. Using reference TRBV19 and TRBJ1-5 for the parts outside the CDR3, the full variable domain is DGGITQSPKYLFRKEGQNVTLSCEQNLNHDAMYWYRQDPGQGLRLIYYSQIVNDFQKGDIAEGYSVSREKKESFPLTVTSAQKNPTAFYLCASSIADGQGRGLNDQPQHFGDGTRLSIL.

This clone was counted once. The chain couples TRBV29-1 to TRBJ1-2, with D possibly matching TRBD1 (5 bases). The CDR3 consists of 12 residues. V was clipped by 7 bases and J by 3 bases, with 12 bases between them. CDR1 is SQVTM, CDR2 ANQGSEA, per germline. The CDR3: CSARENHYGYTF. CDR3 DNA sequence: TGCAGCGCCAGGGAAAATCACTATGGCTACACCTTC.

This chain joins TRBV3-1 (or the pseudogene TRBV3-2) and TRBJ2-2, with D unresolved. Germline V gene lookup returns CDR1 LGHDT and CDR2 YNNKEL (reference sequence). The CDR3 is 13 residues long. V lost 4 bases and J lost 2, with 5 bases in between. CDR3 in amino acids: CASSLGNTGELFF. The DNA for the CDR3 is TGTGCCAGCAGCCTTGGAAACACCGGGGAGCTGTTTTTT.

The genes are TRBV28 and TRBJ1-2, with D tentatively TRBD1 (5 bases). Germline V gene sequence: CDR1 MDHEN, CDR2 SYDVKM. The length of the CDR3 is 15 residues. V was cut by 3 bases and J by 0 bases, with 11 bases left in between. CDR3 loop: CASSFPGGANYGYTF. CDR3 bases: TGTGCCAGCAGTTTCCCCGGAGGGGCTAACTATGGCTACACCTTC.

This clone was picked up one time. V and J are TRBV27 and TRBJ2-3; weak D call: TRBD2 (7 bases). The CDR3 is 15 amino acids. Germline-derived CDR1 and CDR2 are MNHEY and SMNVEV (reference sequence). V lost 7 bases and J 2 bases, leaving 16 bases between the germline ends. The CDR3 here is CASTKGGTITDTQYF. In DNA, the CDR3 is TGTGCCAGCACCAAGGGGGGGACTATCACAGATACGCAGTATTTT.

The V and J genes are TRBV6-1 and TRBJ2-7, with 12 bases matching TRBD2. CDR1 is MNHNS, CDR2 SASEGT, per germline. CDR3 length: 16 residues. J was trimmed by 4 bases and V by 4 bases; bases with no gene match: 8. The CDR3: CASSGLAGVERYEQYF. The CDR3 region has the DNA TGTGCCAGCAGTGGACTAGCGGGAGTTGAACGGTACGAGCAGTACTTC.

The J gene is TRBJ1-2, the V gene TRBV6-6; tentative D call: TRBD1 (5 bases). CDR3 length: 15 amino acids. Germline V CDR1 and CDR2: MNHNY, SVGAGI (reference sequence). V gave up 6 bases and J gave up 6 bases, with 20 bases separating them. The CDR3 sequence is CASSQPTEFLNGYTF. In nucleotides, the CDR3 is TGTGCCAGCAGCCAACCGACAGAATTCTTGAATGGCTACACCTTC.

A note on this clone: The same CDR3 also results from other DNA sequences found in this sample. The gene calls are TRBV19 and TRBJ1-4; D is undetermined. Germline V gives CDR1 LNHDA, CDR2 SQIVND (reference sequence). V was pared by 3 bases and J by 0 bases, with 5 bases between. This CDR3 comprises 14 residues. This CDR3 reads CASSITATNEKLFF. The CDR3 DNA follows: TGTGCCAGTAGTATCACGGCAACTAATGAAAAACTGTTTTTT.

The chain links TRBV9 to TRBJ1-1; D is unresolved. The CDR3 sequence is 13 residues long. V lost 4 bases, J lost 2 bases, and 9 bases lay in between. Germline CDR1 is SGDLS and CDR2 is YYNGEE. The CDR3, as DNA: TGTGCCAGCAGCTCGGGCGGAAACACTGAAGCTTTCTTT. It specifies CASSSGGNTEAFF. Together with reference TRBV9 and TRBJ1-1, the CDR3 gives the full variable domain: DSGVTQTPKHLITATGQRVTLRCSPRSGDLSVYWYQQSLDQGLQFLIQYYNGEERAKGNILERFSAQQFPDLHSELNLSSLELGDSALYFCASSSGGNTEAFFGQGTRLTVV.

The J gene is TRBJ2-3, the V gene TRBV9, with a weak D call TRBD1 (6 bases). Trimming took off 2 bases at V and 3 bases at J, with 16 bases between the two ends. The germline gives CDR1 SGDLS, CDR2 YYNGEE. The CDR3 totals 16 residues. DNA for the CDR3: TGTGCCAGCAGCGTCGGCAGGGGCGAGGGTACAGATACGCAGTATTTT. This translates into CASSVGRGEGTDTQYF.

The V and J genes are TRBV6-2 or TRBV6-3 and TRBJ2-1; the match to TRBD2 covers 12 bases. In germline, CDR1 is MNHEY, CDR2 SVGEGT. The CDR3 extends over 19 amino acids. J gave up 0 bases and V 0 bases, and 6 bases lay outside the gene matches. The CDR3 loop reads CASSYSGSTSGSSYNEQFF. The CDR3 DNA sequence: TGTGCCAGCAGTTACTCGGGCTCGACTAGCGGGAGCTCCTACAATGAGCAGTTCTTC.

The chain employs TRBV18 and TRBJ1-2, with TRBD1 as a possible D gene (6 bases). The ends were cut back, 0 bases at V and 8 bases at J, with 19 bases in the middle. This CDR3 is 16 amino acids long. Germline-derived CDR1 and CDR2 are KGHSH and LQKENI. Here the CDR3 reads CASSPPYKQGIIGYTF. As DNA, the CDR3 is TGTGCCAGCTCACCACCGTATAAACAGGGAATTATCGGCTACACCTTC.

The chain combines TRBV6-2 or TRBV6-3 with TRBJ1-1, with a possible D match to TRBD1 (5 bases). The CDR3 runs 14 residues. Germline loops: CDR1 MNHEY, CDR2 SVGEGT. V dropped 7 bases and J dropped 4 bases, with 16 bases sitting between them. CDR3 residues: CASTPAGGRTEAFF. The CDR3 region has the DNA TGTGCCAGCACCCCGGCCGGGGGACGCACTGAAGCTTTCTTT.

This chain uses TRBV4-1 with TRBJ2-1, with 13 nucleotides matching TRBD2. The CDR3 spans 19 residues. Looked up from germline, CDR1 is MGHRA and CDR2 is YSYEKL. V lost 0 bases, J lost 0 bases, and 5 bases stayed unmatched. Here the CDR3 DNA reads TGCGCCAGCAGCCAAGATCAGGGACTAGCGGGGACCTCCTACAATGAGCAGTTCTTC. Translation gives CASSQDQGLAGTSYNEQFF.

In its sample, this clone was seen once. V and J are TRBV19 and TRBJ2-1, with 11 bases identical to TRBD1. This CDR3 spans 19 amino acids. CDR1 is LNHDA and CDR2 is SQIVND in the germline V gene (reference sequence). V trimming: 3 bases; J trimming: 3 bases; junction bases outside the gene matches: 13. Here the CDR3 reads CASSIWTRGQGENYNEQFF. DNA of the CDR3: TGTGCCAGTAGTATTTGGACTAGGGGACAGGGGGAGAACTACAATGAGCAGTTCTTC.

The sample holds one count of this clone. The V and J genes are TRBV12-3 or TRBV12-4 and TRBJ2-7; D is uncertain. The V end lost 3 bases, the J end lost 5 bases, and 5 bases lay between the germline ends. There are 11 residues in the CDR3. The CDR3 sequence is CASSFAHEQYF. Here the CDR3 DNA reads TGTGCCAGCAGTTTCGCACACGAGCAGTACTTC.

This sequence joins TRBV9 and TRBJ2-3; possible D gene TRBD2, 5 bases. Germline-derived CDR1 and CDR2 are SGDLS and YYNGEE. The CDR3 loop spans 17 amino acids. V was pared by 3 bases and J by 3 bases, with 20 bases between. The CDR3 loop is CASSAEPDRRETDTQYF. The CDR3 nucleotides are TGTGCCAGCAGCGCCGAACCCGATCGACGGGAAACAGATACGCAGTATTTT.

V and J are TRBV2 and TRBJ1-2; D may be TRBD1 (5 bases). Germline CDR1 and CDR2: SNHLY and FYNNEI. Trimming pared 7 bases from V and 3 bases from J, leaving 18 bases between. There are 15 residues in the CDR3. This CDR3 reads CASITGQGRDYGYTF. The DNA for the CDR3 is TGTGCCAGCATAACGGGGCAGGGCAGGGACTATGGCTACACCTTC.

The chain carries TRBV10-3 and TRBJ2-7; 9 positions match TRBD1. Germline trimming cut 7 bases from V and 1 base from J; bases unmatched to any gene: 5. The germline V gene encodes CDR1 ENHRY and CDR2 SYGVKD. CDR3 size: 14 residues. The CDR3 protein is CAITPGTGSYEQYF. The CDR3 DNA is TGTGCCATCACACCCGGGACAGGGTCCTACGAGCAGTACTTC.

Written as DNA, the CDR3 is TGTGCCAGCAGTGAATCGGTAGCGGATACTAGCACAGATACGCAGTATTTT. It codes for CASSESVADTSTDTQYF. This rearrangement joins TRBV25-1 to TRBJ2-3; D may be TRBD2 (6 bases). Trimming pared 1 base from V and 0 bases from J, leaving 14 bases between. From germline, CDR1 is MGHDK and CDR2 SYGVNS. This CDR3 is 17 amino acids long.